This T cell receptor (beta chain) was obtained from a study of T-cell reconstitution after alpha-beta-depleted transplantation in children (dated by TCRdb to the mid-2010s). Regarding the complete study: The study quantitatively tracked T-cell immune reconstitution after TCRalphabeta/CD19-depleted allogeneic hematopoietic cell transplantation in children using TCR repertoire profiling.

Library construction relied on PCR. These reads were obtained on an Illumina HiSeq 2500. To normalize quantification of the TCRbeta repertoire, the TCR libraries were built with molecular barcoding that relied on unique molecular identifiers. Clones were called with MiXCR by TCRdb after fastp trimmed the public reads at Q25, and only in-frame beta chains were retained. Entries are consolidated by CDR3 protein sequence, retaining the most common genes and DNA. The sample table shows over 200,000 distinct CDR3 sequences, and roughly a tenth are seen once. The top ten constitute over 5.5% of the sample. A remark on this clonotype: What this receptor recognizes is not known. No much larger clone is present one base from it, and per-base qualities are unavailable.

Including the terminal cysteine and phenylalanine, the CDR3 comprises 19 residues. This entry keeps only the CDR3 DNA: 57 bases, framed from base 1. The trim is 3 bases for V and 1 base for J, with a gap of 22 bases between the germline ends. In the germline V gene, CDR1 corresponds to KGHSH and CDR2 to LQKENI. The chain was built from TRBV18 and TRBJ1-5; TRBD1 is a possible D gene, resting on 6 matching bases. Source: PBMCs from the stem cell graft donor, taken from the stem cell graft. This receptor was identified in a human donor who donated a stem cell graft to a child with acute lymphoblastic leukemia. The DNA reads as follows: TGTGCCAGCTCACCCCGGATGATCAGGGGAGGGATGAGCAATCAGCCCCAGCATTTT. Its protein reads: CASSPRMIRGGMSNQPQHF.